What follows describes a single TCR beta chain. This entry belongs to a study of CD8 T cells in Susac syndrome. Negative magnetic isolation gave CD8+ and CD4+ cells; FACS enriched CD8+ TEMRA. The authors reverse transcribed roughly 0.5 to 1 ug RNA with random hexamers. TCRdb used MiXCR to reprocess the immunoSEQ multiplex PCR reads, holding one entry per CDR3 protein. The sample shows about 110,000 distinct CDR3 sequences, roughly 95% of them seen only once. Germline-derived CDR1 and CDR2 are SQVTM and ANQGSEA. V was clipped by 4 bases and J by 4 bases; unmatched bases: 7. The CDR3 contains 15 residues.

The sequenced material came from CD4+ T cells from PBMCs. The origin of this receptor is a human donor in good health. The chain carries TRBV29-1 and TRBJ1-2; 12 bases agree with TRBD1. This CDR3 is CSVAGTGGAIYGYTF. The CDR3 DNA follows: TGCAGCGTTGCGGGGACAGGGGGCGCAATCTATGGCTACACCTTC.